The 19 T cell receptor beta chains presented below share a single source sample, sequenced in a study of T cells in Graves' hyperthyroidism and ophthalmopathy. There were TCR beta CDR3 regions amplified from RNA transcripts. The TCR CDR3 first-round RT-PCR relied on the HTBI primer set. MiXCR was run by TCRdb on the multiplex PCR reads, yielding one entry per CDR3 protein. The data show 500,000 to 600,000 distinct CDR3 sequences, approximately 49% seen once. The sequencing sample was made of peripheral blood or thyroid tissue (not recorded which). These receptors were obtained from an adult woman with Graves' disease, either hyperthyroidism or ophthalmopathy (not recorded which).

The CDR3 loop reads CASRTTGGSYEQYF. The CDR3 region has the DNA TGTGCCAGCAGAACAACAGGGGGCTCGTACGAGCAGTACTTC. This chain uses TRBV7-9 with TRBJ2-7, with 9 bases lining up with TRBD1. The CDR3 totals 14 residues. The ends lost 6 bases at V and 4 bases at J; junction bases unmatched: 7. Germline V lookup: CDR1 SEHNR, CDR2 FQNEAQ (reference sequence). Looking up the rest from reference TRBV7-9 and TRBJ2-7 gives the full variable domain: DTGVSQNPRHKITKRGQNVTFRCDPISEHNRLYWYRQTLGQGPEFLTYFQNEAQLEKSRLLSDRFSAERPKGSFSTLEIQRTEQGDSAMYLCASRTTGGSYEQYFGPGTRLTVT.

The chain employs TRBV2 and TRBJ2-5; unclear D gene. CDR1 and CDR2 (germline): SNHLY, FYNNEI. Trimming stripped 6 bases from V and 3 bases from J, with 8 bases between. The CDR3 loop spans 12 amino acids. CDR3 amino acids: CASRIDEETQYF. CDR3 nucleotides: TGTGCCAGCAGGATAGATGAAGAGACCCAGTACTTC.

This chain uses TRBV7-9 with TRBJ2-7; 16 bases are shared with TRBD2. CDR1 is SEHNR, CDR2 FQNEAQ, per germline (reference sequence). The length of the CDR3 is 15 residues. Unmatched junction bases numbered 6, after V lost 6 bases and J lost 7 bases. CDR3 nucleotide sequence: TGTGCCAGCAGTTACGGGACTAGCGGGAGGGGAGAGCAGTACTTC. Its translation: CASSYGTSGRGEQYF.

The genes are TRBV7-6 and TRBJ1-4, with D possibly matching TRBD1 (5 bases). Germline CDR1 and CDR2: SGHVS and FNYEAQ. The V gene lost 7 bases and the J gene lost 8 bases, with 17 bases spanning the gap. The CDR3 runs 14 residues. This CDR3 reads CASNSGLEGEKLFF. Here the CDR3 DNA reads TGTGCCAGCAATTCGGGACTAGAAGGGGAAAAACTGTTTTTT.

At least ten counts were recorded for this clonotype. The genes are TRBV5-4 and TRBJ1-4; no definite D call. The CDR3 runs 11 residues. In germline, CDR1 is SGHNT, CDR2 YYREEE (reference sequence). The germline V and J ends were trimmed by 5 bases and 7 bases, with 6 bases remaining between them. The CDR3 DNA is TGTGCCAGCAGTTCTGGTGAAAAACTGTTTTTT. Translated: CASSSGEKLFF. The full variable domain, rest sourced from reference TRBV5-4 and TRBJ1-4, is ETGVTQSPTHLIKTRGQQVTLRCSSQSGHNTVSWYQQALGQGPQFIFQYYREEENGRGNFPPRFSGLQFPNYSSELNVNALELDDSALYLCASSSGEKLFFGSGTQLSVL.

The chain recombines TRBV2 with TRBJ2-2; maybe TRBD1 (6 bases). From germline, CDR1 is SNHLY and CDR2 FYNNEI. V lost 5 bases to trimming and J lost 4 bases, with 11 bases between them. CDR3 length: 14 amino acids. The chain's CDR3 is CASSLGDTTGELFF. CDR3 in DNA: TGTGCCAGCAGTTTAGGGGACACCACCGGGGAGCTGTTTTTT.

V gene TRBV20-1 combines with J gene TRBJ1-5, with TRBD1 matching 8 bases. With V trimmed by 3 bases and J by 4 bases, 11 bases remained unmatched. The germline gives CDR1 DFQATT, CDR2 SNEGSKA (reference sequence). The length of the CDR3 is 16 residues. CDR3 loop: CSASNRADRENQPQHF. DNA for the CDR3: TGCAGTGCTAGTAACAGGGCGGACAGGGAGAATCAGCCCCAGCATTTT.

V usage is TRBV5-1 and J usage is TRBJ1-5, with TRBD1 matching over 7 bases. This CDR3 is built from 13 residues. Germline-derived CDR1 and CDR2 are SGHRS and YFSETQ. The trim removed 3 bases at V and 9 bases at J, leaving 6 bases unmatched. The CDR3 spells CASSYDRDGPQHF. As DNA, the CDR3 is TGCGCCAGCAGCTACGACAGGGATGGGCCCCAGCATTTT.

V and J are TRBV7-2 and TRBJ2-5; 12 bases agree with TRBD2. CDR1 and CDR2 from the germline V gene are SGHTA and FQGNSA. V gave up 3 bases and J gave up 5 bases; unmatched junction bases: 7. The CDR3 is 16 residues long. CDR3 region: CASSFLAGGPRETQYF. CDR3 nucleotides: TGTGCCAGCAGCTTCCTAGCGGGAGGGCCGAGGGAGACCCAGTACTTC.

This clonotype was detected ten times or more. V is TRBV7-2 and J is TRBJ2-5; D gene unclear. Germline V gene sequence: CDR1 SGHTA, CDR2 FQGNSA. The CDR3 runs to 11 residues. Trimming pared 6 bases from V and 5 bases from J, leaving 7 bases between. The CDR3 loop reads CASRTGETQYF. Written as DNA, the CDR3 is TGTGCCAGCAGGACTGGGGAGACCCAGTACTTC.

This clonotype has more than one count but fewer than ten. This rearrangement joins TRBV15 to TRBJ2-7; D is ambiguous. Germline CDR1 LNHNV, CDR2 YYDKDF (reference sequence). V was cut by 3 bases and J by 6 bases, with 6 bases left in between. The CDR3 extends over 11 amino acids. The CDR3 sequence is CATSSQGEQYF. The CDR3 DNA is TGTGCCACCAGCAGCCAAGGCGAGCAGTACTTC.

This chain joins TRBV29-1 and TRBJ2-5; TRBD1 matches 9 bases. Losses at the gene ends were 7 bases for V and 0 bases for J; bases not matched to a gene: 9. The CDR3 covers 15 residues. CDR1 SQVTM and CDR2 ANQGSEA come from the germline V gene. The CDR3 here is CSGLKTGGYQETQYF. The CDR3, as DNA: TGCAGCGGCCTCAAGACAGGGGGATACCAAGAGACCCAGTACTTC.

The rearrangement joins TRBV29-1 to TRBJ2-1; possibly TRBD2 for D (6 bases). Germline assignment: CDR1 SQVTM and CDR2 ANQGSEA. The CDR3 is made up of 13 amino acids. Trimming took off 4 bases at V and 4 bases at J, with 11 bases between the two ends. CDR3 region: CSVVSSAYNEQFF. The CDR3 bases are TGCAGCGTTGTGTCTAGCGCGTACAATGAGCAGTTCTTC.

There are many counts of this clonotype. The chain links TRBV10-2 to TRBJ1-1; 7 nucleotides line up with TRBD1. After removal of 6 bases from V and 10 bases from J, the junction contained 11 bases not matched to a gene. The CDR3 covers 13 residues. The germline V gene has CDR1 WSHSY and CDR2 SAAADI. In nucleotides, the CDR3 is TGCGCCAGCAGCGTCCCGGGACAGAAATCAGCTTTCTTT. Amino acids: CASSVPGQKSAFF.

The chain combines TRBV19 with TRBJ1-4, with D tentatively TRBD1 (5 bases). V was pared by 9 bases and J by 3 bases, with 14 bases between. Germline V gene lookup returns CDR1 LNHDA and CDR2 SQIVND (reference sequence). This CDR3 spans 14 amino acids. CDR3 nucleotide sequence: TGTGCCAGCCTGGGACGCCCTCCTAATGAAAAACTGTTTTTT. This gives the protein CASLGRPPNEKLFF.

This chain's CDR3 is CASSEGQGAQYF. The CDR3 DNA follows: TGTGCCAGCAGCGAAGGTCAGGGTGCCCAGTACTTC. The gene calls are TRBV9 and TRBJ2-5, with a weak D call TRBD1 (5 bases). V was trimmed by 3 bases and J by 9 bases, leaving 12 bases between them. CDR3 size: 12 residues. The V gene's germline CDR1 is SGDLS and CDR2 YYNGEE.

CDR3 nucleotide sequence: TGCGCCAGCAGCTACCCGAATAAGACAGGGGGCGTCGGCTATGGCTACACCTTC. Protein product: CASSYPNKTGGVGYGYTF. V usage is TRBV4-3 and J usage is TRBJ1-2; 10 nucleotides align to TRBD1. The CDR3 totals 18 residues. In germline, CDR1 is LGHNA, CDR2 YSLEER. The V segment lost 5 bases and the J segment 4 bases; nucleotides outside the gene matches: 16.

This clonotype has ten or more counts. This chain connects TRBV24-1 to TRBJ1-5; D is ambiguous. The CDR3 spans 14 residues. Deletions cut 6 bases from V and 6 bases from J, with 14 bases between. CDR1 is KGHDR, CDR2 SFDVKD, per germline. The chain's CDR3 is CATSSGRLGQPQHF. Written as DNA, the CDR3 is TGTGCCACCAGTTCGGGTAGGCTCGGTCAGCCCCAGCATTTT.

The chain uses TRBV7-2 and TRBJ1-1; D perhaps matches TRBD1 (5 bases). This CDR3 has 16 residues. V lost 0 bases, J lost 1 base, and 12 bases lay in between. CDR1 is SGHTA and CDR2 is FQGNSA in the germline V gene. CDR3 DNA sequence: TGTGCCAGCAGCTTAGCGTTTGCCAGGGCGAACACTGAAGCTTTCTTT. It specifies CASSLAFARANTEAFF.